Shown below are 13 T cell receptor beta chains from a single sample sequenced in a study of T cells in Graves' hyperthyroidism and ophthalmopathy. What was amplified from RNA transcripts were TCR beta CDR3 regions. With the HTBI primer set, the TCR CDR3 went through a first round of RT-PCR. TCRdb reanalysed the multiplex PCR reads using MiXCR and keeps one entry per CDR3 protein. This table has around 240,000 distinct CDR3 sequences, 15% to 20% appearing once. The sequenced sample was blood. Receptor source: a woman aged 18 to 35 with Graves' ophthalmopathy.

The sample holds many counts of this clonotype. V is TRBV12-3 or TRBV12-4 and J is TRBJ1-1; D gene uncertain. V shed 3 bases and J shed 5 bases, with 13 bases lying between them. The CDR3 has 14 amino acids. The CDR3 here is CASSFYWGGTEAFF. CDR3 in DNA: TGTGCCAGCAGTTTTTACTGGGGAGGGACTGAAGCTTTCTTT.

The J gene is TRBJ2-1, the V gene TRBV27, with 8 nucleotides matching TRBD1. Losses at the gene ends were 5 bases for V and 6 bases for J; bases not matched to a gene: 12. This CDR3 has 16 amino acids. From germline, CDR1 is MNHEY and CDR2 SMNVEV (reference sequence). The CDR3 DNA follows: TGTGCCAGCAGTCGACGGACAGGGCGCTTTGTCAATGAGCAGTTCTTC. Translating it yields CASSRRTGRFVNEQFF.

This clonotype was seen ten or more times. This chain links TRBV5-1 with TRBJ2-3; tentative D call: TRBD1 (6 bases). The CDR3 runs 15 residues. Trimming left V 0 bases short and J 2 bases short, with 10 bases between. The germline V gene has CDR1 SGHRS and CDR2 YFSETQ. The DNA for the CDR3 is TGCGCCAGCAGCTTGGCGCAGGGGTTCACAGATACGCAGTATTTT. Translation gives CASSLAQGFTDTQYF. The whole variable domain, filled in from reference TRBV5-1 and TRBJ2-3, reads KAGVTQTPRYLIKTRGQQVTLSCSPISGHRSVSWYQQTPGQGLQFLFEYFSETQRNKGNFPGRFSGRQFSNSRSEMNVSTLELGDSALYLCASSLAQGFTDTQYFGPGTRLTVL.

This clonotype has ten or more counts. The chain recombines TRBV11-2 with TRBJ2-1, with D unresolved. The V end was cut by 0 bases, the J end by 5 bases, with 14 bases between. The CDR3 consists of 16 residues. The germline V gene has CDR1 SGHAT and CDR2 FQNNGV. DNA for the CDR3: TGTGCCAGCAGCTTAGATCGTCTATTTATTAACAATGAGCAGTTCTTC. This translates into CASSLDRLFINNEQFF.

The rearrangement uses TRBV2 and TRBJ1-1, with 8 positions matching TRBD1. V trimming: 7 bases; J trimming: 1 base; junction bases outside the gene matches: 8. Germline V gives CDR1 SNHLY, CDR2 FYNNEI. The CDR3 extends over 15 amino acids. The CDR3, as DNA: TGTGCCAGCACTCCTGGACAGGGCCAGAACACTGAAGCTTTCTTT. This sequence encodes CASTPGQGQNTEAFF.

The V gene is TRBV15, the J gene TRBJ2-3, with 9 bases lining up with TRBD1. This CDR3 comprises 16 residues. V lost 3 bases, J lost 4 bases, and 8 bases stayed unmatched. Looked up from germline, CDR1 is LNHNV and CDR2 is YYDKDF (reference sequence). The CDR3 DNA reads as TGTGCCACCAGCAGCCGGACAGGGGAATGGGCAGATACGCAGTATTTT. Translating it yields CATSSRTGEWADTQYF.

The table lists this clonotype with many counts. The rearrangement uses TRBV29-1 and TRBJ1-1; D gene uncertain. Germline V gene data show CDR1 as SQVTM and CDR2 as ANQGSEA. Trimming shortened V by 0 bases and J by 1 base, and 6 bases separated the two germline ends. This CDR3 is 13 amino acids long. CDR3: CSVEDLGNTEAFF. CDR3 DNA sequence: TGCAGCGTTGAAGATCTGGGGAACACTGAAGCTTTCTTT.

This clonotype was counted at least ten times. The chain uses TRBV2 and TRBJ1-2; D is unclear. V lost 8 bases, J lost 4 bases, and 14 bases lay in between. Germline lookup yields CDR1 SNHLY and CDR2 FYNNEI. The length of the CDR3 is 13 residues. The CDR3 spells CASQRTPIYGYTF. The CDR3 nucleotides are TGTGCCAGCCAGAGGACGCCTATCTATGGCTACACCTTC. The full variable domain, its missing parts supplied by reference TRBV2 and TRBJ1-2, is EPEVTQTPSHQVTQMGQEVILRCVPISNHLYFYWYRQILGQKVEFLVSFYNNEISEKSEIFDDQFSVERPDGSNFTLKIRSTKLEDSAMYFCASQRTPIYGYTFGSGTRLTVV.

This clonotype was found many times. The rearrangement links TRBV5-1 to TRBJ2-7; 7 bases line up with TRBD2. This CDR3 contains 17 residues. V gave up 0 bases and J gave up 3 bases; unmatched junction bases: 12. In germline, CDR1 is SGHRS, CDR2 YFSETQ. The DNA for the CDR3 is TGCGCCAGCAGCTTGGGGCTAGGCGGGAGTGATAACTACGAGCAGTACTTC. Translated: CASSLGLGGSDNYEQYF.

This clonotype is medium-sized in the sample. The CDR3 DNA is TGCAGCGTTGATTGGGACAGGGGAGCGGGCACAGATACGCAGTATTTT. Its protein is CSVDWDRGAGTDTQYF. The chain carries TRBV29-1 and TRBJ2-3; 10 positions agree with TRBD1. The V gene end was trimmed by 3 bases and the J gene end by 1 base; junction bases not matched to a gene: 7. Germline V CDR1 and CDR2: SQVTM, ANQGSEA. There are 16 residues in the CDR3.

This clonotype was observed at least ten times. The chain recombines TRBV3-1 with TRBJ1-1, with a weak D call TRBD1 (5 bases). There are 13 residues in the CDR3. V lost 3 bases and J 6 bases, leaving 11 bases between the germline ends. CDR1 LGHDT and CDR2 YNNKEL come from the germline V gene (reference sequence). The CDR3 nucleotides are TGTGCCAGCAGCCACCCGGCAGGGTCTGAAGCTTTCTTT. Protein: CASSHPAGSEAFF. Full variable domain (remainder filled in from reference TRBV3-1 and TRBJ1-1): DTAVSQTPKYLVTQMGNDKSIKCEQNLGHDTMYWYKQDSKKFLKIMFSYNNKELIINETVPNRFSPKSPDKAHLNLHINSLELGDSAVYFCASSHPAGSEAFFGQGTRLTVV.

At least ten counts were recorded for this clonotype. The J gene is TRBJ1-6, the V gene TRBV15; perhaps TRBD1 as D (6 bases). The V end was cut by 1 base, the J end by 12 bases, with 16 bases between. There are 15 residues in the CDR3. CDR1 and CDR2 from the germline V gene are LNHNV and YYDKDF (reference sequence). The chain's CDR3 is CATSRGSGGGGPLHF. CDR3 in DNA: TGTGCCACCAGCAGAGGATCCGGGGGCGGAGGACCCCTCCACTTT. The whole variable domain, filled in from reference TRBV15 and TRBJ1-6, reads DAMVIQNPRYQVTQFGKPVTLSCSQTLNHNVMYWYQQKSSQAPKLLFHYYDKDFNNEADTPDNFQSRRPNTSFCFLDIRSPGLGDTAMYLCATSRGSGGGGPLHFGNGTRLTVT.

At least ten counts were recorded for this clonotype. The V and J genes are TRBV5-5 and TRBJ2-7; D not certain. The CDR3 extends over 15 amino acids. Looked up from germline, CDR1 is SGHKS and CDR2 is YYEKEE (reference sequence). V lost 4 bases to trimming and J lost 0 bases, with 14 bases between them. The CDR3 region has the DNA TGTGCCAGCAGCCCCCCATACATCGACTCCTACGAGCAGTACTTC. Its translation is CASSPPYIDSYEQYF. The full variable domain, its missing parts supplied by reference TRBV5-5 and TRBJ2-7, is DAGVTQSPTHLIKTRGQQVTLRCSPISGHKSVSWYQQVLGQGPQFIFQYYEKEERGRGNFPDRFSARQFPNYSSELNVNALLLGDSALYLCASSPPYIDSYEQYFGPGTRLTVT.